Following are 13 T cell receptor beta chains from one sample sequenced in a study of T cells in Graves' hyperthyroidism and ophthalmopathy. Regions amplified from RNA transcripts were the TCR beta CDR3 regions. The TCR CDR3 was amplified in a first-round RT-PCR using the HTBI primer set. One entry per CDR3 protein results from TCRdb running MiXCR on the multiplex PCR reads. The repertoire has approximately 400,000 distinct CDR3 sequences, 15% to 17% of them found once; the top ten carry around 14%. The specimen was blood. All receptors derive from a woman aged 18 to 35 with Graves' hyperthyroidism.

This rearrangement joins TRBV5-8 to TRBJ2-7; TRBD1 agrees at 9 bases. J lost 0 bases, V lost 7 bases, and 11 bases had no gene match. The CDR3 spans 16 residues. The germline V gene encodes CDR1 SGHTS and CDR2 YDEGEE. The CDR3 reads CASPRRPGQGSYEQYF. The CDR3 nucleotides are TGTGCCAGCCCCCGACGACCGGGACAGGGCTCCTACGAGCAGTACTTC.

This clonotype has a handful of counts. The chain carries TRBV24-1 and TRBJ1-2; D perhaps matches TRBD1 (6 bases). V was shortened by 5 bases and J by 8 bases, with 11 bases between the two germline ends. Germline CDR1 and CDR2: KGHDR and SFDVKD. The CDR3 sequence is 12 residues long. The CDR3 DNA reads as TGTGCCACCAGTGTACAGGGAGGCGGCTACACCTTC. This translates into CATSVQGGGYTF.

This clonotype was seen more than once but under ten times. This rearrangement joins TRBV12-3 or TRBV12-4 to TRBJ2-3; no clear D gene. The V end was cut by 6 bases, the J end by 1 base, with 5 bases between. This CDR3 has 12 residues. The CDR3 here is CASRQGTDTQYF. Written as DNA, the CDR3 is TGTGCCAGCAGACAAGGCACAGATACGCAGTATTTT.

CDR3 sequence: CASSPRGSRISPLHF. CDR3 DNA sequence: TGTGCCAGTAGTCCCAGAGGGTCGCGGATTTCACCCCTCCACTTT. This chain links TRBV19 with TRBJ1-6, with D unclear. V dropped 5 bases and J dropped 9 bases, with 17 bases sitting between them. This CDR3 is built from 15 residues. In germline, CDR1 is LNHDA, CDR2 SQIVND (reference sequence).

This clonotype was counted many times. The chain recombines TRBV20-1 with TRBJ1-5, with no clear D. This CDR3 is 11 amino acids long. Germline V gives CDR1 DFQATT, CDR2 SNEGSKA (reference sequence). The V end lost 3 bases, the J end lost 4 bases, and 4 bases lay between the germline ends. In nucleotides, the CDR3 is TGCAGTGCTAGGGGGAATCAGCCCCAGCATTTT. Protein: CSARGNQPQHF.

This clonotype was picked up many times. V usage is TRBV12-3 or TRBV12-4 and J usage is TRBJ1-1; the D gene is possibly TRBD1 (5 bases). The CDR3 contains 14 residues. With 7 bases removed from V and 4 bases from J, the gap between germline ends came to 16 bases. The chain's CDR3 is CASTKRSGTTEAFF. In DNA form, the CDR3 reads TGTGCCAGCACCAAAAGGTCAGGGACCACTGAAGCTTTCTTT.

This clonotype was counted many times. This rearrangement joins TRBV11-2 to TRBJ1-4; D gene unclear. This CDR3 contains 15 residues. The V and J ends lost 1 base and 5 bases respectively, with 11 bases between them. The germline V gene encodes CDR1 SGHAT and CDR2 FQNNGV. The CDR3 protein is CASSLAVGKNEKLFF. CDR3 coding DNA: TGTGCCAGCAGCTTAGCGGTGGGGAAGAATGAAAAACTGTTTTTT.

This clonotype was seen ten or more times. V and J are TRBV12-3 or TRBV12-4 and TRBJ1-5, with D unresolved. With 4 bases removed from V and 4 bases from J, the gap between germline ends came to 5 bases. CDR3 length equals 12 residues. The CDR3 protein is CASSYGNQPQHF. The CDR3 DNA follows: TGTGCCAGCAGTTACGGGAATCAGCCCCAGCATTTT.

This clonotype occurred many times. The rearrangement links TRBV7-8 to TRBJ1-4, with a possible D match to TRBD1 (5 bases). Germline V gene lookup returns CDR1 SGHVS and CDR2 FQNEAQ. The CDR3 length is 12 residues. Trimming stripped 4 bases from V and 10 bases from J, with 10 bases between. The CDR3 DNA sequence: TGTGCCAGCAGCTACGACAGTAGAAAACTGTTTTTT. Residues: CASSYDSRKLFF.

This clonotype has at least ten counts. The chain employs TRBV4-2 and TRBJ2-7; 9 bases align to TRBD2. The CDR3 contains 16 residues. Germline V CDR1 and CDR2: LGHNA, YNFKEQ. V shed 3 bases and J 4 bases; nucleotides not matched to a gene: 10. CDR3 in amino acids: CASSQYGGGARYEQYF. CDR3 in DNA: TGTGCCAGCAGCCAGTACGGCGGGGGGGCCCGATACGAGCAGTACTTC.

The chain couples TRBV29-1 to TRBJ2-5, with D possibly matching TRBD1 (5 bases). The V end lost 7 bases, the J end lost 5 bases, and 14 bases lay between the germline ends. The CDR3 is 12 amino acids. Per the germline V gene, CDR1 is SQVTM and CDR2 is ANQGSEA. CDR3 residues: CSGGKAGETQYF. Here the CDR3 DNA reads TGCAGCGGGGGTAAAGCAGGGGAGACCCAGTACTTC.

The V and J genes are TRBV3-1 and TRBJ2-7, with 10 nucleotides matching TRBD1. CDR3 length: 15 amino acids. Looked up from germline, CDR1 is LGHDT and CDR2 is YNNKEL (reference sequence). With 2 bases clipped from V and 5 bases from J, the junction kept 6 bases outside the gene matches. CDR3 sequence reads: CASSQYPTGGNEQYF. DNA for the CDR3: TGTGCCAGCAGCCAATATCCGACAGGGGGCAACGAGCAGTACTTC.

This clonotype was counted many times. The V gene is TRBV24-1, the J gene TRBJ1-1; D possibly corresponds to TRBD1 (6 bases). The germline gives CDR1 KGHDR, CDR2 SFDVKD. The CDR3 has 14 residues. Trimming pared 4 bases from V and 7 bases from J, leaving 15 bases between. The CDR3 protein is CATSERRTELEAFF. CDR3 in DNA: TGTGCCACCAGTGAACGTAGGACAGAGCTTGAAGCTTTCTTT.